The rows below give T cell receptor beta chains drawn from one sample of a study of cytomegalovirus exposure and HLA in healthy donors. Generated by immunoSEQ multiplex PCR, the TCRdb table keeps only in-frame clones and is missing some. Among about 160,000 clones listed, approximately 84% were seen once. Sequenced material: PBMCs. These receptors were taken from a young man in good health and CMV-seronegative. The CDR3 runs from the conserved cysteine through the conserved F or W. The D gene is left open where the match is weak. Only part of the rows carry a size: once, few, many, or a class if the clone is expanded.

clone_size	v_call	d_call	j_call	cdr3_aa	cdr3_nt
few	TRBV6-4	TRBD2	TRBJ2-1	CASSDSFSGGDEQFF	TGTGCCAGCAGTGACTCGTTTAGCGGGGGCGATGAGCAGTTCTTC
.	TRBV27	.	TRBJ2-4	CASSQGAKNIQYF	TGTGCCAGCAGTCAGGGAGCCAAAAACATTCAGTACTTC
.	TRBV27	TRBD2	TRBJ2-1	CASSLRTSGLRGEQFF	TGTGCCAGCAGTTTACGGACTAGCGGGCTGAGGGGTGAGCAGTTCTTC
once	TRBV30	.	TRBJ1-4	CACQQGREAEKLFF	TGTGCCTGTCAACAAGGGAGGGAAGCTGAAAAACTGTTTTTT
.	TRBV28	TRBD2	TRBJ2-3	CASSFRLAGYSTDTQYF	TGTGCCAGCAGTTTCCGTCTAGCGGGGTATAGCACAGATACGCAGTATTTT
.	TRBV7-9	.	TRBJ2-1	CASSLEWGEVNEQFF	TGTGCCAGCAGCTTGGAGTGGGGGGAGGTCAATGAGCAGTTCTTC
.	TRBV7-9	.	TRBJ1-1	CASSPPGLNTEAFF	TGTGCCAGCAGTCCACCGGGATTGAACACTGAAGCTTTCTTT
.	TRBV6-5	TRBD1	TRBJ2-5	CASSGQGREQYF	TGTGCCAGCAGTGGACAGGGTCGGGAGCAGTACTTC
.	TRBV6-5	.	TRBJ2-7	CASSYEQGGAYEQYF	TGTGCCAGCAGTTACGAACAGGGGGGGGCCTACGAGCAGTACTTC
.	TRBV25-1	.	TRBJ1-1	CASSAGAVEAFF	TGTGCCAGCAGTGCAGGGGCAGTTGAAGCTTTCTTT
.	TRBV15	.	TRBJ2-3	CATSRDQGPPNTQYF	TGTGCCACCAGCAGAGATCAGGGCCCGCCGAATACGCAGTATTTT
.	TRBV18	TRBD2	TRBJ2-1	CASSPGLAGNNEQFF	TGTGCCAGCTCACCCGGACTAGCGGGGAACAATGAGCAGTTCTTC
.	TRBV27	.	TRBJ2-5	CASSWGGKETQYF	TGTGCCAGCAGTTGGGGCGGAAAAGAGACCCAGTACTTC
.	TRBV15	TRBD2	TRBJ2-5	CATSRDHAGDRETQYF	TGTGCCACCAGCAGAGATCACGCGGGAGATCGGGAGACCCAGTACTTC
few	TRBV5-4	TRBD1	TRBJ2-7	CASSDRQGAQEQYF	TGTGCCAGCAGCGATCGACAGGGGGCGCAAGAGCAGTACTTC
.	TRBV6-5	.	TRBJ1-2	CASRAAGEGSGYTF	TGTGCCAGCAGGGCCGCAGGGGAGGGGAGTGGCTACACCTTC
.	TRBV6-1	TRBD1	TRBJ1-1	CASMPAPPGQRTFF	TGTGCCAGCATGCCCGCCCCCCCGGGACAGAGGACTTTCTTT
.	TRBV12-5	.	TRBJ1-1	CASGLGGGNTEAFF	TGTGCTAGTGGTTTGGGAGGGGGAAATACTGAAGCTTTCTTT
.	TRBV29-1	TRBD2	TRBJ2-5	CSVTATSGGQETQYF	TGCAGCGTTACCGCGACTAGCGGGGGCCAAGAGACCCAGTACTTC
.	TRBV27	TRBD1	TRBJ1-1	CASSWGGQGAAEAFF	TGTGCCAGCAGTTGGGGAGGACAGGGGGCGGCTGAAGCTTTCTTT
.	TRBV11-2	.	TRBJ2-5	CASSLDLGVTQYF	TGTGCCAGCAGCTTAGATCTAGGTGTGACCCAGTACTTC
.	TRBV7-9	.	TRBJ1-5	CASSSGSNQPQHF	TGTGCCAGCTCATCCGGGAGCAATCAGCCCCAGCATTTT
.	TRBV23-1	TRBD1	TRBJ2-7	CASSQPPAGTVSYEQYF	TGCGCCAGCAGTCAACCACCCGCCGGGACAGTGTCCTACGAGCAGTACTTC
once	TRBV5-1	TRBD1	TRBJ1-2	CASSQDRVVYGYTF	TGCGCCAGCAGCCAAGACAGGGTCGTCTATGGCTACACCTTC
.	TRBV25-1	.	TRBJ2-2	CASTPRPGNTGELFF	TGTGCCAGCACTCCCCGTCCGGGGAACACCGGGGAGCTGTTTTTT
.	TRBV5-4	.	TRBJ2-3	CASSPGSRTDTQYF	TGTGCCAGCAGCCCGGGATCCCGCACAGATACGCAGTATTTT
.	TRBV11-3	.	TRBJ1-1	CASSLDPSNTEAFF	TGTGCCAGCAGCTTAGATCCCAGTAACACTGAAGCTTTCTTT
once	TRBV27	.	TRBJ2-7	CASSSTGEAYEQYF	TGTGCCAGCAGTTCAACAGGGGAGGCCTACGAGCAGTACTTC
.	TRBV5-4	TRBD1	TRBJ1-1	CASSLGQGGVGAEAFF	TGTGCCAGCAGCTTGGGACAGGGAGGTGTTGGGGCTGAAGCTTTCTTT
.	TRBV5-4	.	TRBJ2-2	CASSLRLPNTGELFF	TGTGCCAGCAGCTTGCGACTTCCTAACACCGGGGAGCTGTTTTTT
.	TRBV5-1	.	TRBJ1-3	CASSSNSGNTIYF	TGCGCCAGCAGCTCTAACAGTGGAAACACCATATATTTT
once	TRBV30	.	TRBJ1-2	CAWTPGGDGYTF	TGTGCCTGGACCCCCGGCGGGGATGGCTACACCTTC
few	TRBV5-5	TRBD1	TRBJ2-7	CASSPWDSGEQYF	TGTGCCAGCAGCCCCTGGGACAGCGGCGAGCAGTACTTC
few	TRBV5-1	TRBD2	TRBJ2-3	CASSLVGGAGAPDTQYF	TGCGCCAGCAGCTTGGTTGGCGGGGCGGGAGCCCCAGATACGCAGTATTTT
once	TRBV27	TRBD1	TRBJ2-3	CASSWDRGTDTQYF	TGTGCCAGCAGCTGGGACAGGGGAACAGATACGCAGTATTTT
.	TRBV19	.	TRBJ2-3	CASSIVGTDTQYF	TGTGCCAGTAGTATAGTAGGCACAGATACGCAGTATTTT
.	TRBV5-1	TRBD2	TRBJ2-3	CASSLLAGGTDTQYF	TGCGCCAGCAGCTTACTAGCGGGGGGCACAGATACGCAGTATTTT
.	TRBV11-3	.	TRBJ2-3	CASSPQGDSGDTQYF	TGTGCCAGCAGCCCTCAGGGCGATTCTGGAGATACGCAGTATTTT
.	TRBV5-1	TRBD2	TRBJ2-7	CASSLALAGGYEQYF	TGCGCCAGCAGCTTGGCGTTAGCGGGAGGCTACGAGCAGTACTTC
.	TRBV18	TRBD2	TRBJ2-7	CASSPLDAGGEQYF	TGTGCCAGCTCACCACTAGACGCGGGGGGCGAGCAGTACTTC
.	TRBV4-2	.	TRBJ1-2	CASSLLTGVSGGYTF	TGTGCCAGCAGCCTCCTTACGGGGGTTAGCGGTGGCTACACCTTC
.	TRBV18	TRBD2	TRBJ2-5	CASSPGIAGVETQYF	TGTGCCAGCTCACCGGGAATAGCGGGAGTTGAGACCCAGTACTTC
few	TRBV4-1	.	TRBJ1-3	CASSSPGLLAIYF	TGCGCCAGCAGCTCTCCCGGGTTATTGGCCATATATTTT
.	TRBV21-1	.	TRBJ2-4	CASSAKSRENIQYF	TGTGCCAGCAGCGCAAAAAGTAGGGAGAACATTCAGTACTTC
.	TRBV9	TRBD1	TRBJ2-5	CASSQSGTGYETQYF	TGTGCCAGCAGCCAGTCCGGGACAGGGTATGAGACCCAGTACTTC
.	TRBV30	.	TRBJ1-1	CAWSALTEAFF	TGTGCCTGGAGTGCTCTCACTGAAGCTTTCTTT
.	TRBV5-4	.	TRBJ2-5	CASSLDGTLVTQYF	TGTGCCAGCAGCTTGGATGGGACTTTGGTGACCCAGTACTTC
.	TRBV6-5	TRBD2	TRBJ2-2	CASSYGEGRAGELFF	TGTGCCAGCAGTTACGGGGAGGGAAGGGCCGGGGAGCTGTTTTTT
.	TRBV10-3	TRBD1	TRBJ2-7	CAISTGASAYEQYF	TGTGCCATCAGCACAGGGGCCTCGGCCTACGAGCAGTACTTC
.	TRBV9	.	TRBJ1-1	CASSWGGDTEAFF	TGTGCCAGCAGCTGGGGGGGAGACACTGAAGCTTTCTTT
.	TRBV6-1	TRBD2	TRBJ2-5	CASRSGGETQYF	TGTGCCAGCAGGAGCGGGGGAGAGACCCAGTACTTC
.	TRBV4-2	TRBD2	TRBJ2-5	CASSQDGGLGLAVETQYF	TGTGCCAGCAGCCAAGATGGAGGGTTAGGACTAGCGGTGGAGACCCAGTACTTC
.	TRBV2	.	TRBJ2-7	CASRESSYEQYF	TGTGCCAGCAGAGAGAGCTCCTACGAGCAGTACTTC
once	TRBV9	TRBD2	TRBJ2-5	CASSGGGSQETQYF	TGTGCCAGCAGCGGCGGGGGGTCGCAAGAGACCCAGTACTTC
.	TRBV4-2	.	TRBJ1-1	CASSQDRTARGTEAFF	TGTGCCAGCAGCCAAGATAGGACGGCTCGGGGCACTGAAGCTTTCTTT
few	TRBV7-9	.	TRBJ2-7	CASSPRRGHSYEQYF	TGTGCCAGCAGCCCCCGGAGGGGGCACTCCTACGAGCAGTACTTC
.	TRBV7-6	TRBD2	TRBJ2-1	CASSLVGRLANEQFF	TGTGCCAGCAGCTTAGTAGGTCGACTAGCAAATGAGCAGTTCTTC
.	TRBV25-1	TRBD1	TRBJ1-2	CASSETGIGYGYTF	TGTGCCAGCAGTGAGACAGGGATCGGCTATGGCTACACCTTC
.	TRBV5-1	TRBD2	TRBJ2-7	CASSLLAGETYEQYF	TGCGCCAGCAGCTTACTCGCGGGGGAAACCTACGAGCAGTACTTC
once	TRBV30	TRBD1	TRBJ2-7	CAWSWGTGGGLQYF	TGTGCCTGGAGTTGGGGGACAGGGGGGGGCCTCCAGTACTTC